Sequencing of this T cell receptor beta chain was carried out in a study of blood T cell repertoires in COVID-19. Overall study context: Some COVID-19 samples were acute and others convalescent; all came from the United States, Italy and Spain. Sample material is recorded as cDNA or gDNA derived from T cells, B-cell-depleted T cells, or PBMCs.

How the authors handled the data: Reference gene primer amplification in the assay estimated nucleated cell counts. Produced via immunoSEQ multiplex PCR; TCRdb's table is partial and in-frame only. For V, J and clone size, that table is used; D and trimming come from the DNA. The table records about 150,000 clones, 75% to 85% of them present only once. V dropped 3 bases and J dropped 0; count of bases not matched to a gene: 7. The CDR3 extends over 16 amino acids. Germline V gene data show CDR1 as LNHNV and CDR2 as YYDKDF (reference sequence). The TCR comes from a man between 60 and 70 years old with acute or convalescent COVID-19. The chain uses TRBV15 and TRBJ1-2, with 7 bases fitting TRBD1. The sample consisted of peripheral blood. The CDR3 here is CATSSRDSLSNYGYTF. The CDR3 coding sequence is TGTGCCACCAGCAGCAGGGACAGCTTATCTAACTATGGCTACACCTTC.